This section outlines one TCR beta chain sequence together with its context. Here immunoSEQ multiplex PCR was the method, and the copy in TCRdb shows in-frame clones only, minus some. Of roughly 100,000 clones detected, 86% appear once; the ten largest clones hold about 4%. These data come from a study of cytomegalovirus exposure and HLA in healthy donors. In germline, CDR1 is GTSNPN, CDR2 SVGIG (reference sequence). This CDR3 has 14 amino acids. The V and J ends lost 2 bases and 9 bases respectively, with 17 bases between them. The V call is TRBV30, the J call TRBJ2-1, with D possibly TRBD1 on 6 matching bases. Sample: PBMCs. The receptor was isolated from a woman younger than 30 in good health and CMV-seropositive. This CDR3 is CAWSRVVQGSEQFF. The CDR3 DNA reads TGTGCCTGGAGTAGAGTAGTCCAGGGGAGTGAGCAGTTCTTC.